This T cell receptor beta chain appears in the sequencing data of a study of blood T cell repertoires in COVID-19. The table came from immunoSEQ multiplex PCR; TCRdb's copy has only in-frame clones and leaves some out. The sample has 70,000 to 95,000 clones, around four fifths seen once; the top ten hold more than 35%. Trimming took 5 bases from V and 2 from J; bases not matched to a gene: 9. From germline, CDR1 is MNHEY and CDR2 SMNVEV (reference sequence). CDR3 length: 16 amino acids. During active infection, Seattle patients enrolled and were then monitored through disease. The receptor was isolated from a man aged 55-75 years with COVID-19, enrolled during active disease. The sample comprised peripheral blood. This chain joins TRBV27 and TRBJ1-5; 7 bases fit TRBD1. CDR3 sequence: CASSERTGLGNQPQHF. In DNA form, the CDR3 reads TGTGCCAGCAGTGAACGGACAGGACTGGGCAATCAGCCCCAGCATTTT.